This T cell receptor beta chain emerged from a study of blood T cell repertoires in COVID-19. Sequencing was performed with immunoSEQ multiplex PCR; in TCRdb, only in-frame clones are kept and a portion is missing. The sample includes more than 300,000 clones, around 90% of them seen just once. Germline CDR1 and CDR2: SEHNR and FQNEAQ (reference sequence). There are 14 residues in the CDR3. V lost 5 bases to trimming and J lost 1 base, with 11 bases between them. The study assigned cohorts using participant-reported clinical history. This clone was counted between two and nine times. Different DNA sequences within this sample yield the same CDR3.

The sequenced sample consisted of PBMCs or T cells enriched from blood (not recorded which). This receptor was identified in a woman aged 18-30 years who had recovered from COVID-19. The chain uses TRBV7-9 and TRBJ1-1; weak D call: TRBD1 (6 bases). The chain's CDR3 is CASSLQGGNTEAFF. For the CDR3, the DNA is TGTGCCAGCAGCCTACAGGGTGGGAACACTGAAGCTTTCTTT.